This TCR beta chain was sequenced in a study of cytomegalovirus exposure and HLA in healthy donors. PCR was performed using 60 Vbeta and 13 Jbeta primers. Method: immunoSEQ multiplex PCR; TCRdb's copy keeps in-frame clones and lacks some. The sample has over 95,000 clones, around three quarters seen once. The CDR3 length is 18 residues. This receptor was obtained from a female donor in good health and CMV-seronegative. Input material: PBMCs. J is TRBJ1-5 and V is TRBV1; the D call TRBD1 from the table was never checked on the DNA. TRBV1 is an annotated pseudogene. The CDR3 sequence: CTSSKRTGGPQGNQPQHF. DNA of the CDR3: TGCACCAGCAGTAAAAGGACAGGGGGCCCTCAAGGCAATCAGCCCCAGCATTTT.